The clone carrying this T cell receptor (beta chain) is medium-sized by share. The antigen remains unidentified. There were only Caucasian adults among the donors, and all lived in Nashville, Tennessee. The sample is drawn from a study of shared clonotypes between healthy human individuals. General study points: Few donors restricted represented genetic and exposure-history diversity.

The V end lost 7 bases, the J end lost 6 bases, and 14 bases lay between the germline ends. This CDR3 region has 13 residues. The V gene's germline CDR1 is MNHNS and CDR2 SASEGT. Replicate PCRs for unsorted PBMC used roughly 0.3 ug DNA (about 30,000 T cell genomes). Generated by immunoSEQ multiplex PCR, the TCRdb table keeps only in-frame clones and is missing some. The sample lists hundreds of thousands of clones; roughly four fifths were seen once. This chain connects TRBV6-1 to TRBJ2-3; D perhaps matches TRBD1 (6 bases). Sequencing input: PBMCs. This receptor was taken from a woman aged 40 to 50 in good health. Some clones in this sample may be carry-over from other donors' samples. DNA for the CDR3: TGTGCCAGCACCCTAGGGGACACGGATACGCAGTATTTT. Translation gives CASTLGDTDTQYF.